These 32 T cell receptor beta chains were all obtained from the same sample, sequenced in a study of regulatory T cells in long-lasting Graves disease. Assembly of TCR beta libraries relied on iRepertoire HTBI primers together with Arm-PCR of CDR3 regions. Each CDR3 protein gets one entry after TCRdb re-called the multiplex PCR reads with MiXCR. Of around 500,000 distinct CDR3 sequences in the sample, about 16% were seen once. Time point described: newly diagnosed GD, antithyroid drugs for less than 3 months. RNA extracted from PBMCs served as the sequencing template. These records were also assigned to another study, of T cells in Graves' hyperthyroidism and ophthalmopathy.

Sample: peripheral blood mononuclear cells (PBMCs), taken at new diagnosis, from a patient treated with antithyroid drugs. The receptors originated from a woman between 40 and 65 years old with Graves disease.

This clonotype was counted a few times. The junction does not match germline at one end; this may be a read error. The chain combines TRBV29-1 with TRBJ2-1; no clear D. The length of the CDR3 is 12 residues. Germline CDR1 and CDR2: SQVTM and ANQGSEA. CDR3 loop: CSAERANNEQFF. CDR3 nucleotides: TGCAGCGCTGAAAGGGCGAACAATGAGCAGTTCTTC.

For the CDR3, the DNA is TGTGCCAGCAGCCCGGAAGGGCGGGGGGGCACTGAAGCTTTCTTT. It translates to CASSPEGRGGTEAFF. The chain joins TRBV7-8 to TRBJ1-1, with a possible D match to TRBD1 (5 bases). V lost 5 bases, J lost 4 bases, and 17 bases lay in between. The CDR3 is 15 amino acids. Germline values: CDR1 SGHVS, CDR2 FQNEAQ.

This clonotype turned up a few times. The chain combines TRBV30 with TRBJ1-3, with D perhaps matching TRBD1 (6 bases). The V end lost 1 base, the J end lost 0 bases, and 7 bases lay between the germline ends. Germline V lookup: CDR1 GTSNPN, CDR2 SVGIG (reference sequence). The CDR3 has 14 residues. CDR3: CAWSGGGSGNTIYF. As DNA, the CDR3 is TGTGCCTGGAGTGGAGGGGGCTCTGGAAACACCATATATTTT.

This rearrangement joins TRBV5-1 to TRBJ2-3; 9 bases fit TRBD2. Losses at the gene ends were 1 base for V and 1 base for J; bases not matched to a gene: 4. The CDR3 has 16 residues. Germline CDR1 SGHRS, CDR2 YFSETQ. The CDR3 sequence is CASSLRSSGGTDTQYF. Written as DNA, the CDR3 is TGCGCCAGCAGCTTGCGGTCTAGCGGGGGCACAGATACGCAGTATTTT.

In regard to this clonotype: A much larger clonotype is one base distant, so this may be a read error. The chain combines TRBV29-1 with TRBJ1-2; weak D call: TRBD1 (5 bases). The CDR3 is made up of 14 amino acids. Trimming took 0 bases from V and 3 from J, leaving 11 bases between them. Germline assignment: CDR1 SQVTM and CDR2 ANQGSEA. The CDR3 bases are TGCAGCGTTGAAGACTCGGGCAGGGACTATGGCTACACCTTC. It is translated as CSVEDSGRDYGYTF.

This clonotype was seen at least ten times. V gene TRBV3-1 combines with J gene TRBJ1-2; D is possibly TRBD1 (6 bases). The CDR3 contains 13 residues. CDR1 LGHDT and CDR2 YNNKEL come from the germline V gene (reference sequence). V lost 3 bases, J lost 7 bases, and 12 bases lay in between. The CDR3 nucleotides are TGTGCCAGCAGCCACAGGGGATCTGGTGGCTACACCTTC. It yields the protein CASSHRGSGGYTF.

As for this clonotype: Just one base apart from a much larger clone, this may be a read error. The V call is TRBV13, the J call TRBJ2-5; weak D call: TRBD1 (6 bases). The length of the CDR3 is 13 residues. Per germline, CDR1 PRHDT and CDR2 FYEKMQ (reference sequence). The CDR3 region has the DNA TGTGTCAGCAAGCAGGGGAACCGAGAGACCCAGTACTTC. This gives the protein CVSKQGNRETQYF.

This rearrangement joins TRBV30 to TRBJ1-1; weak D call: TRBD1 (6 bases). This CDR3 spans 12 amino acids. CDR1 and CDR2 from the germline V gene are GTSNPN and SVGIG (reference sequence). Trimming pared 6 bases from V and 5 bases from J, leaving 13 bases between. The DNA for the CDR3 is TGTGCCTGCCACGGGGGGCTGACTGAAGCTTTCTTT. As protein: CACHGGLTEAFF.

This clonotype was picked up many times. The genes are TRBV7-9 and TRBJ1-1; 8 bases fit TRBD1. Germline trimming cut 5 bases from V and 4 bases from J; bases unmatched to any gene: 9. Germline values: CDR1 SEHNR, CDR2 FQNEAQ (reference sequence). The CDR3 has 15 residues. In DNA form, the CDR3 reads TGTGCCAGCAGCCTCATCACAGGGGGACCCACTGAAGCTTTCTTT. Its translation is CASSLITGGPTEAFF.

V is TRBV3-1 and J is TRBJ2-3; possibly TRBD1 or TRBD2 for D (7 bases each). V was clipped by 2 bases and J by 5 bases, with 17 bases between them. The CDR3 length is 16 residues. Germline CDR1 and CDR2: LGHDT and YNNKEL (reference sequence). This CDR3 reads CASSQREGALRDTQYF. DNA of the CDR3: TGTGCCAGCAGCCAAAGGGAGGGGGCGCTGAGAGATACGCAGTATTTT.

This clonotype has a handful of counts. J is TRBJ2-6 and V is TRBV6-1; 8 bases line up with TRBD1. Germline trimming cut 6 bases from V and 2 bases from J; bases unmatched to any gene: 3. The CDR3 loop spans 15 amino acids. Germline lookup yields CDR1 MNHNS and CDR2 SASEGT. The CDR3 reads CASRSGGAGANVLTF. CDR3 nucleotide sequence: TGTGCCAGCAGGTCAGGGGGCGCTGGGGCCAACGTCCTGACTTTC.

The chain has TRBV15 and TRBJ2-5; TRBD1 aligns across 11 bases. The CDR3 length is 17 residues. V lost 4 bases to trimming and J lost 4 bases; unmatched junction nucleotides: 11. Germline CDR1 LNHNV, CDR2 YYDKDF (reference sequence). The CDR3 DNA follows: TGTGCCACCAGCACAAGACCGGGACAGGGGGTGCCAGAGACCCAGTACTTC. Protein product: CATSTRPGQGVPETQYF.

The table lists this clonotype with many counts. The chain recombines TRBV20-1 with TRBJ2-5, with D unclear. Germline CDR1 and CDR2: DFQATT and SNEGSKA (reference sequence). This CDR3 has 12 amino acids. Trimming stripped 3 bases from V and 3 bases from J, with 8 bases between. This CDR3 reads CSASGQKETQYF. The CDR3 nucleotides read TGCAGTGCTAGTGGCCAGAAAGAGACCCAGTACTTC.

This clonotype has ten or more counts. The chain employs TRBV20-1 and TRBJ1-2; 8 bases are shared with TRBD1. Germline V gives CDR1 DFQATT, CDR2 SNEGSKA (reference sequence). J lost 3 bases, V lost 0 bases, and 6 bases had no gene match. The CDR3 is 15 residues long. The CDR3 coding sequence is TGCAGTGCTAGAGACACAGGGGGATTTGACTATGGCTACACCTTC. Its translation is CSARDTGGFDYGYTF.

This clonotype was detected ten times or more. This chain joins TRBV3-1 and TRBJ2-1; 7 bases line up with TRBD2. V shed 5 bases and J 0 bases; nucleotides not matched to a gene: 4. Germline loops: CDR1 LGHDT, CDR2 YNNKEL (reference sequence). The CDR3 length is 15 residues. The CDR3 is CASSYTSASYNEQFF. In nucleotides, the CDR3 is TGTGCCAGCAGCTACACTAGCGCCTCCTACAATGAGCAGTTCTTC.

This clonotype was counted many times. The rearrangement joins TRBV6-1 to TRBJ1-2, with D perhaps TRBD1 (5 bases). The CDR3 totals 16 residues. Per the germline V gene, CDR1 is MNHNS and CDR2 is SASEGT. Between the trimmed V and J ends, which lost 6 bases and 8 bases, there was a span of 25 bases. The CDR3 bases are TGTGCCAGCAGCCGGGTGGGGGTGGGGTCCTCCCTGGGCTACACCTTC. Its translation is CASSRVGVGSSLGYTF.

Only a few counts were recorded for this clonotype. The chain recombines TRBV2 with TRBJ1-5; D is undetermined. The CDR3 is 16 amino acids. Per germline, CDR1 SNHLY and CDR2 FYNNEI. V lost 1 base to trimming and J lost 0 bases, with 10 bases between them. As DNA, the CDR3 is TGTGCCAGCAGTGAAGGATTAAGAAGTAGCAATCAGCCCCAGCATTTT. Its protein is CASSEGLRSSNQPQHF. Based on the CDR3 plus reference TRBV2 and TRBJ1-5, the full variable domain is EPEVTQTPSHQVTQMGQEVILRCVPISNHLYFYWYRQILGQKVEFLVSFYNNEISEKSEIFDDQFSVERPDGSNFTLKIRSTKLEDSAMYFCASSEGLRSSNQPQHFGDGTRLSIL.

The gene calls are TRBV5-1 and TRBJ2-7; D is perhaps TRBD1 (5 bases). The CDR3 is made up of 14 amino acids. Per germline, CDR1 SGHRS and CDR2 YFSETQ. Trimming removed 3 bases at V and 2 bases at J, with 12 bases between. CDR3: CASSYMTVPYEQYF. DNA for the CDR3: TGCGCCAGCAGCTACATGACAGTCCCCTACGAGCAGTACTTC.

This clonotype was counted at least ten times. The rearrangement joins TRBV7-2 to TRBJ2-7, with 9 bases identical to TRBD1. The CDR3 is made up of 13 amino acids. Germline CDR1 is SGHTA and CDR2 is FQGNSA. Trimming cost V 2 bases and J 5 bases; bases outside gene matches: 1. CDR3 in amino acids: CASSLRDRDEQYF. CDR3 DNA sequence: TGTGCCAGCAGCTTAAGGGACAGGGACGAGCAGTACTTC.

The chain couples TRBV20-1 to TRBJ1-3; unclear D gene. V was clipped by 3 bases and J by 6 bases, with 9 bases between them. Germline CDR1 is DFQATT and CDR2 is SNEGSKA (reference sequence). The length of the CDR3 is 12 residues. CDR3 bases: TGCAGTGCTAGTCCTGTTCAAAACACCATATATTTT. Its protein is CSASPVQNTIYF.

The chain employs TRBV10-3 and TRBJ2-2; a weak D match, TRBD2 (6 bases). Germline-derived CDR1 and CDR2 are ENHRY and SYGVKD. The ends were cut back, 2 bases at V and 5 bases at J, with 9 bases in the middle. The CDR3 is made up of 14 amino acids. The CDR3 bases are TGTGCCATCAGTGAGGCCGGGGGAACCGGGGAGCTGTTTTTT. It codes for CAISEAGGTGELFF.

There are a few counts of this clonotype. This chain uses TRBV28 with TRBJ1-2; D is uncertain. The CDR3 runs 14 residues. Trimming removed 5 bases at V and 8 bases at J, with 18 bases between. CDR1 is MDHEN and CDR2 is SYDVKM in the germline V gene. DNA of the CDR3: TGTGCCAGCAGTACCCCGGGCCGCCCGATCGGCTACACCTTC. It yields the protein CASSTPGRPIGYTF.

The J gene is TRBJ2-5, the V gene TRBV30; the D is unclear. This CDR3 has 14 residues. With 1 base removed from V and 5 bases from J, the gap between germline ends came to 14 bases. In germline, CDR1 is GTSNPN, CDR2 SVGIG (reference sequence). CDR3 bases: TGTGCCTGGAGTGCCCAGACCTGGACGGAGACCCAGTACTTC. Its translation: CAWSAQTWTETQYF.

A note on this clonotype: Its ends do not fully match the called genes, so a read error is possible. This sequence joins TRBV5-1 and TRBJ2-4, with 7 bases identical to TRBD1. CDR3 length equals 17 residues. CDR1 is SGHRS and CDR2 is YFSETQ in the germline V gene. Here the CDR3 DNA reads TGCGCCAGCAGCTTGGCCTTGACAGGGTCAGCCGAAAACATTCAGTACTTC. Protein product: CASSLALTGSAENIQYF.

This clonotype has ten or more counts. This sequence joins TRBV11-1 and TRBJ2-6; 7 bases fit TRBD1. This CDR3 contains 17 residues. With V trimmed by 5 bases and J by 2 bases, 9 bases remained unmatched. CDR1 SGHAT and CDR2 FQDESV come from the germline V gene (reference sequence). In DNA, the CDR3 is TGTGCCAGCAGCCCCACCACAGGGGACCCTGGGGCCAACGTCCTGACTTTC. Its translation is CASSPTTGDPGANVLTF.

CDR3 sequence: CASSYSPRGAGPKGYTF. The CDR3 bases are TGTGCCAGCAGTTACTCGCCCCGCGGGGCAGGGCCTAAGGGCTACACCTTC. The V and J genes are TRBV6-5 and TRBJ1-2; a possible D gene is TRBD1 (5 bases). V shed 0 bases and J shed 8 bases, with 22 bases lying between them. The CDR3 runs to 17 residues. Per germline, CDR1 MNHEY and CDR2 SVGAGI.

The chain employs TRBV6-5 and TRBJ2-7; D is perhaps TRBD1 (6 bases). Germline loops: CDR1 MNHEY, CDR2 SVGAGI. The germline V and J ends were trimmed by 2 bases and 3 bases, with 8 bases remaining between them. The CDR3 length is 13 residues. The CDR3 DNA sequence: TGTGCCAGCAGTTACGAGGGGGTCTACGAGCAGTACTTC. Translating gives CASSYEGVYEQYF.

This clonotype was observed at least ten times. This sequence joins TRBV18 and TRBJ1-1, with 7 bases lining up with TRBD1. Per the germline V gene, CDR1 is KGHSH and CDR2 is LQKENI. This CDR3 comprises 14 residues. The junction had 10 bases not matched to a gene; V was cut back by 4 bases and J by 8 bases. In nucleotides, the CDR3 is TGTGCCAGCTCACAGGGGACAGCTCCTCTCGAAGCTTTCTTT. Translated, it gives CASSQGTAPLEAFF.

In its sample, this clonotype was seen a few times. V is TRBV27 and J is TRBJ2-3, with 13 bases fitting TRBD2. Germline CDR1 MNHEY, CDR2 SMNVEV (reference sequence). This CDR3 has 15 residues. J lost 5 bases, V lost 5 bases, and 4 bases had no gene match. CDR3 loop: CASSPGLAGEDTQYF. The CDR3 region has the DNA TGTGCCAGCAGTCCCGGACTAGCGGGGGAAGATACGCAGTATTTT.

This clonotype was counted many times. The V and J genes are TRBV12-3 or TRBV12-4 and TRBJ2-7; 7 positions match TRBD1. This CDR3 is 15 amino acids long. Losses at the gene ends were 5 bases for V and 0 bases for J; bases not matched to a gene: 7. CDR3 sequence (DNA): TGTGCCAGCAGTGGACAGGCCTATAGCTCCTACGAGCAGTACTTC. Protein product: CASSGQAYSSYEQYF.

At least ten counts were recorded for this clonotype. The V gene is TRBV28, the J gene TRBJ1-5, with D perhaps TRBD1 (5 bases). The CDR3 loop spans 14 amino acids. Looked up from germline, CDR1 is MDHEN and CDR2 is SYDVKM. Trimming pared 2 bases from V and 6 bases from J, leaving 11 bases between. The CDR3 protein is CASSLGGRGQPQHF. CDR3 coding DNA: TGTGCCAGCAGTTTAGGGGGTCGAGGTCAGCCCCAGCATTTT.

The chain carries TRBV6-2 or TRBV6-3 and TRBJ2-3; the D gene could be TRBD1 or TRBD2 (5 bases each). The germline gives CDR1 MNHEY, CDR2 SVGEGT. The CDR3 is made up of 16 amino acids. V lost 0 bases, J lost 0 bases, and 10 bases lay in between. The CDR3 bases are TGTGCCAGCAGTTACTCGAGAGGGGCTAGCACAGATACGCAGTATTTT. Its protein is CASSYSRGASTDTQYF.